The clone carrying this T cell receptor (beta chain) was counted at least ten times. Unique molecular identifiers were incorporated during preparation of the TCRbeta library. Via MiXCR, TCRdb re-called the PCR reads, giving one row per CDR3 protein. Seen here are about 610,000 distinct CDR3 sequences, roughly 10% observed once, and the top ten hold about 4.2%. Germline lookup yields CDR1 SGHRS and CDR2 YFSETQ. This CDR3 has 15 residues. V was cut by 0 bases and J by 1 base, with 5 bases left in between. The data belong to a study of T-cell reconstitution after alpha-beta-depleted transplantation in children.

This sequence joins TRBV5-1 and TRBJ1-6; tentatively, D is TRBD1 (5 bases). The source was PBMCs from the stem cell graft donor, collected from the stem cell graft. This clonotype was sampled from a human donor who donated a stem cell graft to a child with acute myeloid leukemia. The CDR3 loop reads CASSLGQSYNSPLHF. CDR3 coding DNA: TGCGCCAGCAGCTTGGGACAGTCCTATAATTCACCCCTCCACTTT.